This TCR beta chain was captured by sequencing in a study of B cell selection in AIRE deficiency. Regulatory T cells were sorted as CD4+CD25hiCD127low/negative. Notes on the study in general: Of approximately 4,000 shared Treg TCRbeta sequences, about 32% were healthy-only, 7.5% to 9.5% patient-only. About 30.6% of healthy-shared Treg TCRbeta sequences appeared in patient Tconv cells. CDR3s were shorter in shared Treg sequences, reflecting few non-templated nucleotide insertions. AIRE-deficient Tconv and Treg repertoires matched healthy donors in TCRBV, CDR3 length, diversity.

Trimming removed 4 bases from V and 3 bases from J, with 17 bases in between. This CDR3 region has 16 residues. Germline V lookup: CDR1 SGDLS, CDR2 YYNGEE. Of note for this clone: What it binds is not known.

Measured with immunoSEQ multiplex PCR; TCRdb has only the in-frame clones, and not every one. The sample shows a few thousand clones, around 81% of them seen only once. The material sequenced was Tregs sorted from PBMCs. This TCR derives from a human donor with AIRE deficiency. The chain uses TRBV9 and TRBJ1-3; a possible D gene is TRBD1 (5 bases). The CDR3 reads CASSPRGVNGGNTIYF. The CDR3 coding sequence is TGTGCCAGCAGCCCAAGAGGGGTGAACGGTGGAAACACCATATATTTT.